This entry concerns a single T cell receptor (beta chain). The antigen remains unidentified. This entry comes from a study of graft-versus-host responses after intestinal transplantation. Germline V gene lookup returns CDR1 SGHTA and CDR2 FQGNSA. This CDR3 region has 16 residues. With 1 base removed from V and 3 bases from J, the gap between germline ends came to 16 bases. Using immunoSEQ multiplex PCR, the repertoire was profiled, and TCRdb retains in-frame clones only, with some absent. The sample lists around 84,000 clones, around four fifths seen once, with about 18% in the top ten. General study points: Individuals carrying graft-donor T cell macrochimerism showed high graft-versus-host to host-versus-graft clonal ratios in allografts.

The chain uses TRBV7-2 and TRBJ2-7, with D possibly matching TRBD1 (6 bases). Sequencing was performed on unstimulated CD8+ T cells sorted from spleen or lymph node cells, taken before intestinal transplant. This sequence was found in a human donor who received an intestinal transplant. CDR3: CASSLGYRAPYYEQYF. The CDR3 region has the DNA TGTGCCAGCAGCTTAGGGTACAGGGCCCCCTACTACGAGCAGTACTTC.